One sample yielded the 28 T cell receptor beta chains listed below, sequenced in a study of shared clonotypes between healthy human individuals. Clones were read by immunoSEQ multiplex PCR, and TCRdb kept only the in-frame ones, dropping some. The data contain nearly 1,000,000 clones, approximately 80% of them seen just once; the ten biggest clones take up approximately 1.5%. The specimen was memory CD4+ T cells sorted from blood. The subset: CD45RA-negative fraction. The receptors were gathered from a man between 18 and 35 years old in good health.

The gene calls are TRBV30 and TRBJ1-6; D gene ambiguous. V was clipped by 3 bases and J by 0 bases, with 6 bases between them. CDR1 and CDR2 from the germline V gene are GTSNPN and SVGIG (reference sequence). The length of the CDR3 is 14 residues. The CDR3 reads CAWRDSSYNSPLHF. As DNA, the CDR3 is TGTGCCTGGAGAGATAGCTCCTATAATTCACCCCTCCACTTT.

V is TRBV7-6 and J is TRBJ2-5; the D call may be TRBD1 or TRBD2 (5 bases each). The CDR3 has 13 amino acids. Trimming removed 5 bases at V and 5 bases at J, with 12 bases between. Germline V gene lookup returns CDR1 SGHVS and CDR2 FNYEAQ. The DNA of the CDR3 is TGTGCCAGCAGCCCAGGGACGACGGAGACCCAGTACTTC. It specifies CASSPGTTETQYF.

The rearrangement uses TRBV5-4 and TRBJ2-7; D is possibly TRBD1 or TRBD2 (5 bases each). The length of the CDR3 is 14 residues. Trimming took off 3 bases at V and 6 bases at J, with 16 bases between the two ends. Germline V gene sequence: CDR1 SGHNT, CDR2 YYREEE (reference sequence). The CDR3 protein is CASSWGFQGVEQYF. The CDR3 region has the DNA TGTGCCAGCAGCTGGGGGTTTCAGGGCGTCGAGCAGTACTTC.

The chain combines TRBV27 with TRBJ2-7, with TRBD1 matching over 10 bases. The V gene end was trimmed by 6 bases and the J gene end by 3 bases; junction bases not matched to a gene: 2. CDR1 and CDR2 (germline): MNHEY, SMNVEV (reference sequence). This CDR3 comprises 13 residues. The CDR3 DNA reads TGTGCCAGCAGAAGGACAGGGGGCTACGAGCAGTACTTC. Encoded protein: CASRRTGGYEQYF.

The chain employs TRBV11-3 and TRBJ2-1; 7 nucleotides align to TRBD2. V shed 3 bases, J shed 4 bases, and the junction held 6 bases outside the gene matches. CDR3 length: 15 residues. Germline assignment: CDR1 SGHNT and CDR2 YENEEA. The CDR3 region has the DNA TGTGCCAGCAGCTTGGGTACTAGCGAATACAATGAGCAGTTCTTC. Translated, it gives CASSLGTSEYNEQFF.

The chain employs TRBV30 and TRBJ1-5; D is uncertain. CDR3 length equals 13 residues. Per the germline V gene, CDR1 is GTSNPN and CDR2 is SVGIG (reference sequence). V gave up 0 bases and J gave up 7 bases, with 10 bases separating them. The CDR3: CAWSVRREQPQHF. The CDR3 DNA reads TGTGCCTGGAGTGTACGTAGGGAGCAGCCCCAGCATTTT.

The J gene is TRBJ2-3, the V gene TRBV7-2, with 12 bases identical to TRBD2. Germline CDR1 and CDR2: SGHTA and FQGNSA. Losses at the gene ends were 5 bases for V and 4 bases for J; bases not matched to a gene: 4. CDR3 length: 15 amino acids. The CDR3 spells CASSHLAGGPDTQYF. The DNA for the CDR3 is TGTGCCAGCAGCCATCTAGCGGGAGGGCCAGATACGCAGTATTTT.

This clone was detected only a few times. DNA for the CDR3: TGTGCCAGCAGCCGACTAGCGGGGGGCGGAGAGACCCAGTACTTC. Protein sequence: CASSRLAGGGETQYF. The chain joins TRBV2 to TRBJ2-5, with TRBD2 matching 13 bases. The trim removed 6 bases at V and 4 bases at J, leaving 5 bases unmatched. The CDR3 runs 15 residues. Germline CDR1 SNHLY, CDR2 FYNNEI.

J is TRBJ2-1 and V is TRBV4-3, with 10 bases that match TRBD2. CDR1 is LGHNA, CDR2 YSLEER, per germline. The CDR3 has 16 amino acids. J was trimmed by 3 bases and V by 0 bases; bases with no gene match: 2. The CDR3 DNA is TGCGCCAGCAGCCAAGACACTAGCGGGATCTACAATGAGCAGTTCTTC. Its translation is CASSQDTSGIYNEQFF.

J is TRBJ2-3 and V is TRBV7-3; D might be TRBD2 (6 bases). Germline CDR1 is SGHTA and CDR2 is FQGTGA. With 3 bases removed from V and 4 bases from J, the gap between germline ends came to 14 bases. The CDR3 covers 15 residues. For the CDR3, the DNA is TGTGCCAGCAGCTTGGCAGCGCGGGGAGCAGATACGCAGTATTTT. It is translated as CASSLAARGADTQYF.

The chain has TRBV5-1 and TRBJ1-2, with TRBD1 identical over 9 bases. Germline assignment: CDR1 SGHRS and CDR2 YFSETQ. V was clipped by 4 bases and J by 9 bases; unmatched bases: 13. The CDR3 loop spans 15 amino acids. In DNA form, the CDR3 reads TGCGCCAGCAGCACTGGACAGGGGAACACTCCCCGCTACACCTTC. Translating it yields CASSTGQGNTPRYTF.

The chain couples TRBV9 to TRBJ1-6; TRBD1 matches at 9 bases. The CDR3 runs 17 residues. The V and J ends lost 8 bases and 6 bases, in that order; junction bases with no gene match: 15. Germline lookup yields CDR1 SGDLS and CDR2 YYNGEE. CDR3 in DNA: TGTGCCAGGACGGGACAGGGTGTATCTCCGCGTAATTCACCCCTCCACTTT. Protein sequence: CARTGQGVSPRNSPLHF.

The rearrangement links TRBV5-1 to TRBJ1-3, with D possibly being TRBD1 (5 bases). The CDR3 length is 16 residues. The V end was cut by 3 bases, the J end by 0 bases, with 13 bases between. CDR1 SGHRS and CDR2 YFSETQ come from the germline V gene. As DNA, the CDR3 is TGCGCCAGCAGCTCACAATCCGGGGGCTCTGGAAACACCATATATTTT. This gives the protein CASSSQSGGSGNTIYF.

DNA for the CDR3: TGTGCCAGCAGCTTATTGGGCAACCTCCTCTATGGCTACACCTTC. Protein: CASSLLGNLLYGYTF. The chain joins TRBV7-9 to TRBJ1-2; D ambiguous. The length of the CDR3 is 15 residues. V was trimmed by 2 bases and J by 4 bases, leaving 14 bases between them. CDR1 is SEHNR and CDR2 is FQNEAQ in the germline V gene (reference sequence).

This chain links TRBV19 with TRBJ1-2; 12 bases line up with TRBD1. The CDR3 length is 20 residues. The germline V gene has CDR1 LNHDA and CDR2 SQIVND (reference sequence). The V segment lost 7 bases and the J segment 5 bases; nucleotides outside the gene matches: 23. The chain's CDR3 is CASTPGQGAKSRITAYGYTF. The CDR3 coding sequence is TGTGCCAGTACCCCGGGACAGGGGGCAAAATCACGGATTACCGCTTATGGCTACACCTTC.

This clone has at least ten counts. The chain is built from TRBV9 and TRBJ1-3; D remains unclear. Trimming removed 3 bases at V and 1 base at J, with 8 bases between. Per germline, CDR1 SGDLS and CDR2 YYNGEE. The length of the CDR3 is 14 residues. The CDR3 DNA reads as TGTGCCAGCAGCGGGTTATCATCTGGAAACACCATATATTTT. Translated, it gives CASSGLSSGNTIYF. The full variable domain, with the rest looked up from reference TRBV9 and TRBJ1-3, is DSGVTQTPKHLITATGQRVTLRCSPRSGDLSVYWYQQSLDQGLQFLIQYYNGEERAKGNILERFSAQQFPDLHSELNLSSLELGDSALYFCASSGLSSGNTIYFGEGSWLTVV.

V usage is TRBV28 and J usage is TRBJ1-5; maybe TRBD1 (6 bases). V shed 9 bases and J shed 5 bases, with 20 bases lying between them. This CDR3 is 15 amino acids long. From germline, CDR1 is MDHEN and CDR2 SYDVKM. The CDR3 region has the DNA TGTGCCAGTGCCGGGGACAACGTCCGCTATCAGCCCCAGCATTTT. It codes for CASAGDNVRYQPQHF.

The chain recombines TRBV18 with TRBJ1-2; D ambiguous. Germline-derived CDR1 and CDR2 are KGHSH and LQKENI. This CDR3 region has 14 residues. V shed 3 bases and J shed 4 bases, with 12 bases lying between them. CDR3 amino acids: CASSPTRDLYGYTF. The DNA for the CDR3 is TGTGCCAGCTCACCCACCCGGGATCTCTATGGCTACACCTTC. Full variable domain (rest looked up from reference TRBV18 and TRBJ1-2): NAGVMQNPRHLVRRRGQEARLRCSPMKGHSHVYWYRQLPEEGLKFMVYLQKENIIDESGMPKERFSAEFPKEGPSILRIQQVVRGDSAAYFCASSPTRDLYGYTFGSGTRLTVV.

The chain employs TRBV15 and TRBJ1-1; a possible D gene is TRBD1 (5 bases). The CDR3 has 16 amino acids. V was pared by 8 bases and J by 4 bases, with 23 bases between. Germline CDR1 reads LNHNV; CDR2 reads YYDKDF (reference sequence). In DNA, the CDR3 is TGTGCCACCGCCCAGGAGGGGAAAAGGGCGGGCACTGAAGCTTTCTTT. This translates into CATAQEGKRAGTEAFF.

This clone was picked up many times. This chain connects TRBV10-3 to TRBJ2-2, with D possibly being TRBD2 (6 bases). Germline loops: CDR1 ENHRY, CDR2 SYGVKD. V lost 2 bases and J 2 bases, leaving 12 bases between the germline ends. The CDR3 contains 16 residues. This CDR3 is CAISERVAANTGELFF. The CDR3 DNA sequence: TGTGCCATCAGTGAGAGAGTAGCGGCAAACACCGGGGAGCTGTTTTTT.

The J gene is TRBJ1-1, the V gene TRBV19; TRBD1 is a possible D gene (5 bases). Germline V CDR1 and CDR2: LNHDA, SQIVND (reference sequence). V lost 8 bases and J 1 base, leaving 14 bases between the germline ends. This CDR3 is built from 14 residues. The CDR3 here is CASLFRDGNTEAFF. Here the CDR3 DNA reads TGTGCCAGTCTTTTTCGGGACGGGAACACTGAAGCTTTCTTT.

V usage is TRBV7-9 and J usage is TRBJ2-3; D perhaps matches TRBD2 (5 bases). Germline CDR1 and CDR2: SEHNR and FQNEAQ (reference sequence). The V end lost 8 bases, the J end lost 3 bases, and 12 bases lay between the germline ends. The CDR3 is 13 residues long. Here the CDR3 reads CASALLATDTQYF. For the CDR3, the DNA is TGTGCCAGCGCGCTTCTAGCAACAGATACGCAGTATTTT.

The V call is TRBV18, the J call TRBJ2-5, with 10 positions matching TRBD2. V shed 3 bases and J 2 bases; nucleotides not matched to a gene: 6. Germline assignment: CDR1 KGHSH and CDR2 LQKENI. This CDR3 contains 16 residues. The CDR3 sequence: CASSPVSGGLQETQYF. The CDR3 DNA sequence: TGTGCCAGCTCACCGGTTAGCGGGGGGCTACAAGAGACCCAGTACTTC.

Remarks on this clone: A single base separates this from a much larger clone, so it may be a read error. Other DNA sequences in this specimen translate into the identical CDR3. The gene calls are TRBV7-9 and TRBJ2-2, with D uncertain. CDR1 is SEHNR, CDR2 FQNEAQ, per germline (reference sequence). The CDR3 runs 12 residues. V gave up 5 bases and J gave up 2 bases, with 3 bases separating them. CDR3 sequence reads: CASSPNTGELFF. CDR3 in DNA: TGTGCCAGCAGCCCTAACACCGGGGAGCTGTTTTTT.

Only one count was recorded for this clone. V usage is TRBV25-1 and J usage is TRBJ2-2; D unclear. V lost 3 bases, J lost 1 base, and 12 bases lay in between. The CDR3 runs 16 residues. The germline CDR1 and CDR2 sequences are MGHDK and SYGVNS. CDR3 nucleotides: TGTGCCAGCAGTGATTCGGGCAGATTGAACACCGGGGAGCTGTTTTTT. Translation: CASSDSGRLNTGELFF.

A few counts support this clone. This chain links TRBV15 with TRBJ1-2; 7 bases agree with TRBD1. The CDR3 loop spans 16 amino acids. V lost 0 bases and J lost 8; bases outside the gene matches: 12. Germline V gene sequence: CDR1 LNHNV, CDR2 YYDKDF (reference sequence). CDR3 protein: CATSRDRDRLSGGYTF. The CDR3 coding sequence is TGTGCCACCAGCAGAGACCGGGACAGACTCAGTGGAGGCTACACCTTC.

V is TRBV28 and J is TRBJ1-2; no firm D call. Trimming removed 4 bases from V and 0 bases from J, with 15 bases in between. Germline CDR1 and CDR2: MDHEN and SYDVKM. This CDR3 spans 16 amino acids. CDR3 nucleotides: TGTGCCAGCAGTTACTTCCAAGGAAACCCTAACTATGGCTACACCTTC. This translates into CASSYFQGNPNYGYTF.

The chain couples TRBV5-4 to TRBJ2-1; the match to TRBD2 covers 11 bases. With 3 bases clipped from V and 4 bases from J, the junction kept 6 bases outside the gene matches. The CDR3 sequence is 16 residues long. CDR1 and CDR2 from the germline V gene are SGHNT and YYREEE (reference sequence). The CDR3 DNA reads TGTGCCAGCAGCTCATCGCCTAGCGGGGGGTACAATGAGCAGTTCTTC. Translated, it gives CASSSSPSGGYNEQFF.